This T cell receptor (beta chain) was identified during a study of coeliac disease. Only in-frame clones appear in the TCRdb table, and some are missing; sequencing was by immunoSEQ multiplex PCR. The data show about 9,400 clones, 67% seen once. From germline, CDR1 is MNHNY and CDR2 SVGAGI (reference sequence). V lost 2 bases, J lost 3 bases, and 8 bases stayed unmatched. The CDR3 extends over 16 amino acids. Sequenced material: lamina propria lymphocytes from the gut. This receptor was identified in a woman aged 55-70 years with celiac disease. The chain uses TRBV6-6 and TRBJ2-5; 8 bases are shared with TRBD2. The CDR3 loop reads CASSYSLAGDKETQYF. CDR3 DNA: TGTGCCAGCAGTTACAGTCTAGCGGGCGATAAAGAGACCCAGTACTTC.